A single sample is the source of the 28 T cell receptor beta chains below, sequenced in a study of blood T cells in healthy people across ages. Then a second PCR, running roughly 6 to 11 cycles, was carried out with a sample-barcoded 5' primer and a J-beta primer mix. Via MiXCR, TCRdb re-called the 5' RACE reads, giving one row per CDR3 protein. This sample carries fewer than 800,000 distinct CDR3 sequences, about half of them seen once, and the ten largest clones take roughly a third. Input material: blood. Receptors originate from a woman in her sixties or seventies in good health.

This clonotype appeared a few times. The CDR3 sequence: CASSTGTDYGYTF. CDR3 DNA: TGCGCCAGCAGCACCGGGACCGACTATGGCTACACCTTC. V is TRBV5-1 and J is TRBJ1-2; possible D gene TRBD1, 5 bases. Per germline, CDR1 SGHRS and CDR2 YFSETQ. CDR3 length: 13 residues. The V end was cut by 4 bases, the J end by 3 bases, with 10 bases between.

CDR3 amino acids: CASSFRTGSSGANVLTF. The CDR3 nucleotides are TGCGCCAGCAGCTTTCGGACAGGTTCCTCTGGGGCCAACGTCCTGACTTTC. This chain links TRBV5-1 with TRBJ2-6, with 7 nucleotides matching TRBD1. CDR1 is SGHRS, CDR2 YFSETQ, per germline. CDR3 length: 17 residues. The ends lost 2 bases at V and 0 bases at J; junction bases unmatched: 5.

The V and J genes are TRBV6-2 or TRBV6-3 and TRBJ2-1, with 7 bases that match TRBD1. J gave up 10 bases and V 8 bases, and 11 bases lay outside the gene matches. This CDR3 comprises 13 residues. The V gene's germline CDR1 is MNHEY and CDR2 SVGEGT. The CDR3 nucleotides read TGTGCCAGCGAGACAGGGAACTCCTACGAGCAGTTCTTC. Protein: CASETGNSYEQFF.

The chain employs TRBV7-8 and TRBJ1-1; D is unresolved. Deletions cut 4 bases from V and 3 bases from J, with 12 bases between. This CDR3 is 14 amino acids long. Germline CDR1 and CDR2: SGHVS and FQNEAQ. CDR3 protein: CASSSALPDTEAFF. The CDR3 bases are TGTGCCAGCAGCTCCGCCCTGCCCGACACTGAAGCTTTCTTT.

This clonotype was counted a few times. The chain uses TRBV29-1 and TRBJ2-7, with 8 positions matching TRBD1. The CDR3 loop spans 16 amino acids. Per the germline V gene, CDR1 is SQVTM and CDR2 is ANQGSEA. V was clipped by 1 base and J by 4 bases; unmatched bases: 12. CDR3 amino acids: CSVEASTQGARYEQYF. The CDR3 DNA sequence: TGCAGCGTTGAAGCATCAACGCAGGGGGCAAGATACGAGCAGTACTTC.

The chain is built from TRBV20-1 and TRBJ2-1, with a possible D match to TRBD1 (5 bases). The CDR3 covers 13 residues. With 6 bases removed from V and 0 bases from J, the gap between germline ends came to 9 bases. The germline CDR1 and CDR2 sequences are DFQATT and SNEGSKA (reference sequence). In DNA, the CDR3 is TGCAGTGCCCCAGGGTACTCCTACAATGAGCAGTTCTTC. Translated: CSAPGYSYNEQFF.

This clonotype has more than one count but fewer than ten. CDR3 DNA sequence: TGCAGCGTAGAACAGGGGGTGTGGGAGCAGTACTTC. This encodes CSVEQGVWEQYF. The gene calls are TRBV29-1 and TRBJ2-7, with 8 bases aligning to TRBD1. Per germline, CDR1 SQVTM and CDR2 ANQGSEA. The V gene end was trimmed by 6 bases and the J gene end by 7 bases; junction bases not matched to a gene: 8. The CDR3 is made up of 12 amino acids.

This chain links TRBV5-1 with TRBJ2-2; 8 nucleotides agree with TRBD2. Germline V lookup: CDR1 SGHRS, CDR2 YFSETQ. The CDR3 has 16 amino acids. After removal of 2 bases from V and 4 bases from J, the junction contained 7 bases not matched to a gene. In DNA, the CDR3 is TGCGCCAGCAGCTTAATAGCGGGACTTGGCACCGGGGAGCTGTTTTTT. As protein: CASSLIAGLGTGELFF.

This clonotype was seen more than once but under ten times. The chain links TRBV18 to TRBJ2-2, with D maybe TRBD2 (6 bases). Trimming shortened V by 5 bases and J by 1 base, and 8 bases separated the two germline ends. The germline V gene has CDR1 KGHSH and CDR2 LQKENI. There are 14 residues in the CDR3. CDR3 loop: CASSGTLNTGELFF. The DNA for the CDR3 is TGTGCCAGCTCAGGGACTCTGAACACCGGGGAGCTGTTTTTT.

This sequence joins TRBV30 and TRBJ2-7, with 9 bases that match TRBD1. V was clipped by 3 bases and J by 2 bases; unmatched bases: 5. Looked up from germline, CDR1 is GTSNPN and CDR2 is SVGIG (reference sequence). CDR3 length equals 14 residues. The CDR3 DNA reads as TGTGCCTGGAGCGCCGGGACAGGGACCTACGAGCAGTACTTC. This encodes CAWSAGTGTYEQYF.

The chain links TRBV5-1 to TRBJ2-1; 12 bases are a match to TRBD2. Germline V gene sequence: CDR1 SGHRS, CDR2 YFSETQ. The CDR3 covers 16 residues. V dropped 3 bases and J dropped 4; count of bases not matched to a gene: 5. CDR3: CASSSPGTSGYNEQFF. Written as DNA, the CDR3 is TGCGCCAGCAGCTCCCCCGGGACTAGCGGGTACAATGAGCAGTTCTTC.

The rearrangement joins TRBV12-3 or TRBV12-4 to TRBJ1-1; D call uncertain. This CDR3 region has 14 residues. V was clipped by 5 bases and J by 4 bases, with 14 bases between them. CDR3 amino acids: CASSPGSRGTEAFF. CDR3 in DNA: TGTGCCAGCAGTCCCGGGTCTCGTGGCACTGAAGCTTTCTTT.

The CDR3 DNA reads TGCAGTGCAAGACAGGGACGGAGTGCCGACGAGCAGTACTTC. As protein: CSARQGRSADEQYF. The chain has TRBV20-1 and TRBJ2-5; 7 bases match TRBD1. The DNA end is a closer match to TRBJ2-7, so the J assignment may be wrong. This CDR3 spans 14 amino acids. Germline V gene lookup returns CDR1 DFQATT and CDR2 SNEGSKA (reference sequence).

The chain couples TRBV4-1 to TRBJ2-1; D gene ambiguous. V shed 1 base and J shed 3 bases, with 22 bases lying between them. CDR3 size: 19 residues. Germline lookup yields CDR1 MGHRA and CDR2 YSYEKL. As DNA, the CDR3 is TGCGCCAGCAGCCAAGTTTTTCTCCGACCGACAAAGAACTACAATGAGCAGTTCTTC. Its translation is CASSQVFLRPTKNYNEQFF.

The rearrangement uses TRBV9 and TRBJ2-1, with 8 bases aligning to TRBD1. This CDR3 contains 15 residues. Germline CDR1 SGDLS, CDR2 YYNGEE. V lost 4 bases and J lost 10; bases outside the gene matches: 13. In DNA form, the CDR3 reads TGTGCCAGCAGCTTACGGACAGGGTTTGCGGGCGAGCAGTTCTTC. This sequence encodes CASSLRTGFAGEQFF.

The chain joins TRBV3-1 to TRBJ2-4; D remains ambiguous. The end of the DNA aligns better with TRBJ2-7, so the J call may be wrong. Per germline, CDR1 LGHDT and CDR2 YNNKEL (reference sequence). The CDR3 loop spans 13 amino acids. The CDR3 DNA reads as TGTGCCAGCAGCCCTTCCGCCGGCTGCGAGCAGTACTTC. It yields the protein CASSPSAGCEQYF.

The V gene is TRBV16, the J gene TRBJ2-1, with 7 bases lining up with TRBD2. The CDR3 length is 15 residues. With 2 bases clipped from V and 2 bases from J, the junction kept 3 bases outside the gene matches. Germline-derived CDR1 and CDR2 are KGHSY and FQNENV. The CDR3 DNA is TGTGCCAGCAGCCAAGATCTAGCGGCCTACAATGAGCAGTTCTTC. It translates to CASSQDLAAYNEQFF.

The V gene is TRBV3-1, the J gene TRBJ2-4; 12 positions match TRBD2. The J segment lost 0 bases and the V segment lost 4 bases, leaving 7 bases of the junction unmatched. In germline, CDR1 is LGHDT, CDR2 YNNKEL (reference sequence). This CDR3 contains 18 residues. The CDR3 here is CASSRTSGRTLAKNIQYF. CDR3 sequence (DNA): TGTGCCAGCAGCCGAACTAGCGGGAGGACCCTAGCCAAAAACATTCAGTACTTC.

The chain joins TRBV10-3 to TRBJ1-1; D not resolved. V shed 6 bases and J shed 0 bases, with 8 bases lying between them. CDR3 length: 13 residues. Per germline, CDR1 ENHRY and CDR2 SYGVKD. CDR3 protein: CAIRLIMNTEAFF. The CDR3 DNA reads TGTGCCATCAGACTAATAATGAACACTGAAGCTTTCTTT.

This rearrangement joins TRBV5-1 to TRBJ1-1; D uncertain. The CDR3 is 13 residues long. The germline V gene encodes CDR1 SGHRS and CDR2 YFSETQ. Trimming pared 1 base from V and 1 base from J, leaving 5 bases between. CDR3 in amino acids: CASSLTKNTEAFF. The CDR3 nucleotides read TGCGCCAGCAGCTTGACAAAGAACACTGAAGCTTTCTTT.

This chain connects TRBV20-1 to TRBJ1-1; 7 bases are a match to TRBD1. The CDR3 has 15 residues. Germline V lookup: CDR1 DFQATT, CDR2 SNEGSKA (reference sequence). Unmatched junction bases numbered 12, after V lost 3 bases and J lost 5 bases. CDR3 region: CSARPHNAGGTEAFF. The CDR3 DNA reads TGCAGTGCTAGGCCACACAACGCAGGGGGTACTGAAGCTTTCTTT.

This clonotype was counted only a few times. The chain is built from TRBV2 and TRBJ1-4, with D possibly TRBD1 on 6 matching bases. This CDR3 is 14 amino acids long. CDR1 is SNHLY and CDR2 is FYNNEI in the germline V gene. V was clipped by 4 bases and J by 7 bases, with 13 bases between them. Written as DNA, the CDR3 is TGTGCCAGCAGTGGTGGGGGGCTTGGTGAAAAACTGTTTTTT. Its protein product is CASSGGGLGEKLFF. The full variable domain, rest sourced from reference TRBV2 and TRBJ1-4, is EPEVTQTPSHQVTQMGQEVILRCVPISNHLYFYWYRQILGQKVEFLVSFYNNEISEKSEIFDDQFSVERPDGSNFTLKIRSTKLEDSAMYFCASSGGGLGEKLFFGSGTQLSVL.

This clonotype has more than one count but fewer than ten. The chain recombines TRBV4-3 with TRBJ2-7, with TRBD2 matching 8 bases. The CDR3 spans 16 residues. The junction had 9 bases not matched to a gene; V was cut back by 1 base and J by 4 bases. CDR1 and CDR2 (germline): LGHNA, YSLEER. The CDR3 is CASSQVWSGGSYEQYF. CDR3 nucleotides: TGCGCCAGCAGCCAAGTTTGGTCGGGAGGGTCGTACGAGCAGTACTTC.

This rearrangement joins TRBV7-8 to TRBJ2-5; the match to TRBD2 covers 13 bases. Unmatched junction bases numbered 7, after V lost 5 bases and J lost 4 bases. The CDR3 sequence is 16 residues long. Germline V gene sequence: CDR1 SGHVS, CDR2 FQNEAQ. The CDR3 coding sequence is TGTGCCAGCAGCATGAAACTAGCGGGAGGGAGAGAGACCCAGTACTTC. Its translation is CASSMKLAGGRETQYF.

This clonotype has only a few counts. J is TRBJ2-3 and V is TRBV29-1; 9 bases line up with TRBD1. Germline V gene data show CDR1 as SQVTM and CDR2 as ANQGSEA. The CDR3 spans 14 residues. After removal of 3 bases from V and 4 bases from J, the junction contained 5 bases not matched to a gene. In DNA form, the CDR3 reads TGCAGCGTTGATGTGGACAGGGGTGCAGATACGCAGTATTTT. Residues: CSVDVDRGADTQYF.

This clonotype has only a few counts. This chain links TRBV20-1 with TRBJ1-1, with D possibly being TRBD1 (6 bases). Germline V CDR1 and CDR2: DFQATT, SNEGSKA (reference sequence). The CDR3 is 12 residues long. V shed 7 bases and J shed 0 bases, with 9 bases lying between them. The CDR3 DNA sequence: TGCAGTGGACAGGCGGTGAACACTGAAGCTTTCTTT. Its protein is CSGQAVNTEAFF.

The chain combines TRBV6-5 with TRBJ2-3; D possibly corresponds to TRBD1 (6 bases). CDR3 length: 15 amino acids. The V end lost 0 bases, the J end lost 9 bases, and 16 bases lay between the germline ends. The germline V gene encodes CDR1 MNHEY and CDR2 SVGAGI. This CDR3 reads CASSYSGAGARTQYF. The CDR3 bases are TGTGCCAGCAGTTACTCTGGGGCAGGGGCGAGGACGCAGTATTTT.

The chain's CDR3 is CATSRDWADRETQYF. CDR3 in DNA: TGTGCCACCAGCAGAGATTGGGCAGATCGGGAGACCCAGTACTTC. This sequence joins TRBV15 and TRBJ2-7; D ambiguous. The J call could be wrong; TRBJ2-5 is a better fit for the DNA end. Germline V gene data show CDR1 as LNHNV and CDR2 as YYDKDF (reference sequence). The CDR3 runs 15 residues.